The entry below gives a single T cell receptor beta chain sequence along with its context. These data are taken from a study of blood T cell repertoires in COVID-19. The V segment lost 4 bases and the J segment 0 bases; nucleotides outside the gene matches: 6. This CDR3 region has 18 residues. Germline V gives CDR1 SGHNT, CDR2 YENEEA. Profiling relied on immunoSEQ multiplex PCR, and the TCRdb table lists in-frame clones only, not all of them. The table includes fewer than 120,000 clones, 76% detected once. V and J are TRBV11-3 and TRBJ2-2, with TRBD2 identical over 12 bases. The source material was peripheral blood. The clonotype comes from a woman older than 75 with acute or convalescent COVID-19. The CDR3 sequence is CASSSGTSGSTNTGELFF. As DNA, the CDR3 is TGTGCCAGCAGCTCCGGGACTAGCGGGTCTACGAACACCGGGGAGCTGTTTTTT.